This TCR beta chain was sequenced in a study of cytomegalovirus exposure and HLA in healthy donors. PCR was performed using 60 Vbeta and 13 Jbeta primers. Clones were sequenced by immunoSEQ multiplex PCR, and TCRdb holds only the in-frame ones, with some missing. The table lists 120,000 or so clones, around 77% of them singletons. V lost 5 bases and J 6 bases, leaving 19 bases between the germline ends. This CDR3 is 15 amino acids long. CDR1 MDHEN and CDR2 SYDVKM come from the germline V gene. A word on this clone: Its antigen is as yet unknown.

Notes on the study in general: Previous analysis showed most TCR beta V segments were productive about 87% or about 30% of the time. The authors later found HLA-associated TCR beta chains more clonally expanded than equally common others.

The V call is TRBV28, the J call TRBJ1-1, with a tentative D call TRBD1 (6 bases). The sample comprised PBMCs. This TCR was sampled from a human donor in good health. CDR3 region: CASSTQGPQIPEAFF. The CDR3 coding sequence is TGTGCCAGCAGTACTCAGGGGCCCCAAATCCCTGAAGCTTTCTTT.